The entry below gives a single T cell receptor beta chain sequence along with its context. V dropped 4 bases and J dropped 8; count of bases not matched to a gene: 4. The CDR3 is made up of 15 amino acids. Germline CDR1 MNHEY, CDR2 SVGEGT. This specimen belongs to a study of blood T cell repertoires in COVID-19. For the study at large: Spain, Italy and the United States supplied samples that represented acute and convalescent COVID-19.

Under the authors' procedure: Counts of nucleated cells, estimated from reference gene primer amplification, were obtained. Sequencing used immunoSEQ multiplex PCR; TCRdb keeps in-frame clones, though not all of them. V and J calls and clone size are copied from that table; D and trimming were computed from the DNA. The repertoire includes nearly 250,000 clones, more than 75% of them detected once, and around 1.5% sits in the top ten. Sequenced sample: peripheral blood. This clonotype was sampled from a woman aged 55-70 years who had recovered from COVID-19. This sequence joins TRBV6-2 or TRBV6-3 and TRBJ1-6; 11 nucleotides align to TRBD1. The CDR3 here is CASSSPGQGDSPLHF. In nucleotides, the CDR3 is TGTGCCAGCAGTTCCCCGGGACAGGGGGATTCACCCCTCCACTTT.